The 5 T cell receptor beta chains below were found in one sample sequenced in a study of follicular helper T cells after annual influenza vaccination. Documented time point: 2015-2016 season, pre-vaccination. This table comes from immunoSEQ multiplex PCR, and its TCRdb copy is limited to in-frame clones, with some not included. This sample yields some 10,000 clones, of which 81% are seen a single time; about 3.6% belongs to the top ten. Sequenced here: CXCR5+ CD38- circulating T follicular helper cells from blood, sampled on the day of influenza vaccination. Subset meaning: circulating Tfh, non-naive CD4+CXCR5+PD-1+ (ICOS+CD38+ or ICOS-CD38-). The receptors derive from an adult who received the influenza vaccine.

The rearrangement joins TRBV5-1 to TRBJ2-7; 8 bases match TRBD2. The CDR3 has 14 residues. Trimming cost V 1 base and J 2 bases; bases outside gene matches: 2. Germline loops: CDR1 SGHRS, CDR2 YFSETQ. The CDR3 region has the DNA TGCGCCAGCAGCTTGAAGCGGGAGCCCTACGAGCAGTACTTC. Residues: CASSLKREPYEQYF.

The chain employs TRBV27 and TRBJ2-7, with D possibly called TRBD1 or TRBD2 (5 bases each). The germline V and J ends were trimmed by 2 bases and 3 bases, with 14 bases remaining between them. The CDR3 has 15 amino acids. CDR1 and CDR2 from the germline V gene are MNHEY and SMNVEV (reference sequence). The DNA of the CDR3 is TGTGCCAGCAGTTTAAAGGGACGGCAGGACTACGAGCAGTACTTC. It translates to CASSLKGRQDYEQYF.

The gene calls are TRBV6-6 and TRBJ2-2; 9 bases match TRBD2. The CDR3 consists of 14 residues. J gave up 1 base and V 11 bases, and 5 bases lay outside the gene matches. Germline V gene sequence: CDR1 MNHNY, CDR2 SVGAGI (reference sequence). The DNA for the CDR3 is TGTGCCGGAACTAGCGGGCTGAACACCGGGGAGCTGTTTTTT. Its translation is CAGTSGLNTGELFF.

The genes are TRBV7-2 and TRBJ2-7, with TRBD1 as a possible D gene (5 bases). The V and J ends lost 5 bases and 3 bases respectively, with 11 bases between them. The CDR3 spans 13 residues. Germline V gives CDR1 SGHTA, CDR2 FQGNSA. CDR3 protein: CASSHPTGYEQYF. CDR3 DNA: TGTGCCAGCAGCCATCCAACAGGCTACGAGCAGTACTTC.

The chain uses TRBV28 and TRBJ1-5, with D unresolved. This CDR3 comprises 17 residues. Germline CDR1 reads MDHEN; CDR2 reads SYDVKM. V was pared by 4 bases and J by 0 bases, with 16 bases between. CDR3 sequence: CASSSLDGRYSNQPQHF. The CDR3 DNA is TGTGCCAGCAGTTCCCTCGACGGACGGTATAGCAATCAGCCCCAGCATTTT.